This TCR beta chain was obtained from a study of blood T cells in healthy people across ages. This clonotype was seen ten or more times. There are 16 residues in the CDR3. Germline CDR1 reads SGHTA; CDR2 reads FQGNSA. Unmatched junction bases numbered 12, after V lost 6 bases and J lost 9 bases. Sample-barcoded 5' priming and a J-beta primer mix drove a second PCR of about 6 to 12 cycles. TCRdb passed the 5' RACE reads through MiXCR, listing each CDR3 protein once. The table lists 700,000 to 950,000 distinct CDR3 sequences, approximately 43% of them singletons, with approximately 22% in the top ten. This sequence originates from a woman between 55 and 75 years old in good health. The sequenced material came from blood. The V call is TRBV7-2, the J call TRBJ2-3, with TRBD2 matching over 13 bases. For the CDR3, the DNA is TGTGCCAGCAGTTTTGGACCTGGACTAGCGGGAGAGACGCAGTATTTT. Its translation is CASSFGPGLAGETQYF. The full variable domain, rest sourced from reference TRBV7-2 and TRBJ2-3, is GAGVSQSPSNKVTEKGKDVELRCDPISGHTALYWYRQSLGQGLEFLIYFQGNSAPDKSGLPSDRFSAERTGGSVSTLTIQRTQQEDSAVYLCASSFGPGLAGETQYFGPGTRLTVL.